The next 16 T cell receptor beta chains were all read from a single sample in a study of CD8 T cells in Susac syndrome. RNA, at roughly 0.45 to 1 ug, was reverse transcribed with random hexamers. TCRdb passed the immunoSEQ multiplex PCR reads through MiXCR, listing each CDR3 protein once. The data hold approximately 190,000 distinct CDR3 sequences, with approximately 95% observed a single time. The sequenced sample consisted of CD4+ T cells from PBMCs. These TCRs come from a human donor with Susac syndrome.

The chain links TRBV20-1 to TRBJ2-5, with D tentatively TRBD2 (5 bases). V dropped 6 bases and J dropped 5 bases, with 22 bases sitting between them. The germline CDR1 and CDR2 sequences are DFQATT and SNEGSKA (reference sequence). The CDR3 is made up of 15 amino acids. The CDR3 nucleotides read TGCAGTGCGAAACCACTAGTTCAGGCGGGCGAGACCCAGTACTTC. Amino acids: CSAKPLVQAGETQYF.

The chain links TRBV11-1 to TRBJ1-1, with 9 positions matching TRBD1. The CDR3 sequence is 14 residues long. V dropped 5 bases and J dropped 7; count of bases not matched to a gene: 8. The germline gives CDR1 SGHAT, CDR2 FQDESV (reference sequence). In DNA, the CDR3 is TGTGCCAGCAGCCACCGGGACAGGGTGAGTGAAGCTTTCTTT. Encoded protein: CASSHRDRVSEAFF. The whole variable domain, filled in from reference TRBV11-1 and TRBJ1-1, reads EAEVAQSPRYKITEKSQAVAFWCDPISGHATLYWYRQILGQGPELLVQFQDESVVDDSQLPKDRFSAERLKGVDSTLKIQPAELGDSAMYLCASSHRDRVSEAFFGQGTRLTVV.

The chain combines TRBV3-1 with TRBJ1-5; 9 bases match TRBD1. Trimming removed 1 base from V and 6 bases from J; junction bases left unmatched: 4. Germline CDR1 reads LGHDT; CDR2 reads YNNKEL (reference sequence). This CDR3 region has 15 residues. CDR3 sequence: CASSQGGTGPQPQHF. CDR3 DNA sequence: TGTGCCAGCAGCCAAGGGGGGACAGGGCCTCAGCCCCAGCATTTT.

The chain couples TRBV2 to TRBJ1-6; TRBD1 might be the D (5 bases). CDR1 SNHLY and CDR2 FYNNEI come from the germline V gene. Trimming cost V 6 bases and J 3 bases, with 15 bases left between them. The CDR3 is 16 amino acids. CDR3 in amino acids: CASRDPGRIYNSPLHF. The CDR3 region has the DNA TGTGCCAGCAGGGATCCGGGACGGATCTATAATTCACCCCTCCACTTT.

V is TRBV30 and J is TRBJ2-2; maybe TRBD2 (5 bases). Trimming stripped 3 bases from V and 3 bases from J, with 14 bases between. The CDR3 is made up of 15 amino acids. Germline assignment: CDR1 GTSNPN and CDR2 SVGIG (reference sequence). The CDR3 DNA reads as TGTGCCTGGAGGGTAGGAGGTACGGACACCGGGGAGCTGTTTTTT. Encoded protein: CAWRVGGTDTGELFF.

The chain is built from TRBV3-1 and TRBJ2-7, with 8 bases fitting TRBD2. Unmatched junction bases numbered 3, after V lost 5 bases and J lost 3 bases. Germline values: CDR1 LGHDT, CDR2 YNNKEL (reference sequence). The CDR3 has 13 residues. The CDR3 DNA reads TGTGCCAGCAGCTACAGCGGGGGCTACGAGCAGTACTTC. Protein: CASSYSGGYEQYF.

The chain is built from TRBV3-1 and TRBJ2-5; D not resolved. Germline CDR1 is LGHDT and CDR2 is YNNKEL (reference sequence). The CDR3 runs to 15 residues. Trimming shortened V by 0 bases and J by 4 bases, and 12 bases separated the two germline ends. This chain's CDR3 is CASSQDLAVRETQYF. The CDR3 nucleotides are TGTGCCAGCAGCCAAGATCTGGCGGTCAGAGAGACCCAGTACTTC.

The V and J genes are TRBV10-3 and TRBJ2-5; D is unresolved. Trimming took off 0 bases at V and 5 bases at J, with 4 bases between the two ends. CDR3 length: 12 residues. Germline CDR1 reads ENHRY; CDR2 reads SYGVKD. CDR3 residues: CAISESRETQYF. CDR3 DNA sequence: TGTGCCATCAGTGAGTCAAGGGAGACCCAGTACTTC.

This clonotype was observed a few times. The rearrangement links TRBV20-1 to TRBJ2-7; TRBD1 matches 8 bases. The V and J ends lost 5 bases and 1 base, in that order; junction bases with no gene match: 1. Germline V CDR1 and CDR2: DFQATT, SNEGSKA (reference sequence). CDR3 length equals 12 residues. CDR3 nucleotide sequence: TGCAGTGCTGGACAGGGTTCCTACGAGCAGTACTTC. As protein: CSAGQGSYEQYF.

The CDR3 nucleotides are TGTGCCAGCACCACTGGACCGATTCACAATGAGCAGTTCTTC. Its translation: CASTTGPIHNEQFF. The rearrangement uses TRBV6-2 or TRBV6-3 and TRBJ2-1; D call uncertain. The germline V gene encodes CDR1 MNHEY and CDR2 SVGEGT. V was clipped by 7 bases and J by 5 bases, with 15 bases between them. CDR3 length: 14 residues.

CDR3 sequence reads: CATSRHDGQETQYF. CDR3 coding DNA: TGTGCCACCAGCAGACATGATGGGCAAGAGACCCAGTACTTC. The chain couples TRBV15 to TRBJ2-5; D unclear. Germline V gene lookup returns CDR1 LNHNV and CDR2 YYDKDF (reference sequence). The CDR3 has 14 amino acids. Deletions cut 2 bases from V and 2 bases from J, with 9 bases between.

The chain uses TRBV19 and TRBJ1-2; TRBD1 matches at 8 bases. The length of the CDR3 is 13 residues. Losses at the gene ends were 10 bases for V and 7 bases for J; bases not matched to a gene: 11. CDR1 is LNHDA and CDR2 is SQIVND in the germline V gene (reference sequence). CDR3 residues: CATPGGDTLGYTF. The CDR3 DNA reads as TGTGCCACACCAGGGGGCGATACGCTTGGCTACACCTTC.

The chain recombines TRBV4-1 with TRBJ2-5; D gene unclear. Germline CDR1 is MGHRA and CDR2 is YSYEKL. V lost 4 bases to trimming and J lost 2 bases, with 8 bases between them. The CDR3 consists of 13 residues. CDR3 protein: CASSRVLQETQYF. The CDR3 coding sequence is TGCGCCAGCAGCCGGGTACTACAAGAGACCCAGTACTTC.

The chain recombines TRBV2 with TRBJ2-2; D call uncertain. Germline V gene sequence: CDR1 SNHLY, CDR2 FYNNEI. The CDR3 has 13 residues. The germline V and J ends were trimmed by 4 bases and 6 bases, with 9 bases remaining between them. In DNA, the CDR3 is TGTGCCAGCAGTGCCTTAGCTCCCGGGGAGCTGTTTTTT. This translates into CASSALAPGELFF.

The V gene is TRBV29-1, the J gene TRBJ2-7; 10 nucleotides line up with TRBD1. Germline V gene data show CDR1 as SQVTM and CDR2 as ANQGSEA. The V segment lost 4 bases and the J segment 1 base; nucleotides outside the gene matches: 10. CDR3 length: 16 amino acids. Written as DNA, the CDR3 is TGCAGCGTTGGGCGGGGGACAGGGGAAGAGTCCTACGAGCAGTACTTC. It translates to CSVGRGTGEESYEQYF.

The V and J genes are TRBV7-2 and TRBJ1-3; D is uncertain. V was clipped by 1 base and J by 8 bases, with 6 bases between them. This CDR3 comprises 12 residues. The germline CDR1 and CDR2 sequences are SGHTA and FQGNSA. The CDR3 DNA reads as TGTGCCAGCAGCTTAGTACGGGACACCATATATTTT. Translation: CASSLVRDTIYF.